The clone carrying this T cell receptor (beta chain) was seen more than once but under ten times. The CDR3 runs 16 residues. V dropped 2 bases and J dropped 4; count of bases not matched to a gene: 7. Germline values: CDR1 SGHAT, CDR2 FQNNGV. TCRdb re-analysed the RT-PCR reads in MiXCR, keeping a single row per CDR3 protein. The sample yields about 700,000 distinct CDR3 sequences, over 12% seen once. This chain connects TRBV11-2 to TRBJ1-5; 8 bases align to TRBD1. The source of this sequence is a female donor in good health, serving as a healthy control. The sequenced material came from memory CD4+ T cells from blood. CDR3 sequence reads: CASSLTARTGNQPQHF. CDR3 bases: TGTGCCAGCAGCTTAACCGCCAGGACAGGGAATCAGCCCCAGCATTTT.